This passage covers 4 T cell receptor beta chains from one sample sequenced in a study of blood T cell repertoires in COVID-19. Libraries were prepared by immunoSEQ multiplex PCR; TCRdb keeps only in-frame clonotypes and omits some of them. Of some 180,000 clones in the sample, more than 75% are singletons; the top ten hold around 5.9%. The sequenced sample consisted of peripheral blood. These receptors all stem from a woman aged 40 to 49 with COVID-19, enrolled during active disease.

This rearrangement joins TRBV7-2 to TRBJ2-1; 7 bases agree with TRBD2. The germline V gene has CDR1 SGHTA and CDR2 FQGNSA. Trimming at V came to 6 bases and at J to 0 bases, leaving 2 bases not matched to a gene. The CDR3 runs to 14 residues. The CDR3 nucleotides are TGTGCCAGCAGTGGACTAGACTCCTACAATGAGCAGTTCTTC. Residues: CASSGLDSYNEQFF.

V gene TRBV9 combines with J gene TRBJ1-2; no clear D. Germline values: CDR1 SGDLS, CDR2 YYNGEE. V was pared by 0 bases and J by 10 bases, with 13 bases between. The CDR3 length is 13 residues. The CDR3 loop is CASSVGAGTLYTF. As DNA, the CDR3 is TGTGCCAGCAGCGTAGGGGCAGGTACCCTCTACACCTTC.

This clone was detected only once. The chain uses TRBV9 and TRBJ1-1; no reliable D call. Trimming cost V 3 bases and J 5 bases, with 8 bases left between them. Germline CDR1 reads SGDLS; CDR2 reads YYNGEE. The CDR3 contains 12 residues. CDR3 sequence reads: CASSASGTEAFF. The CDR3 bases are TGTGCCAGCAGCGCCAGTGGTACTGAAGCTTTCTTT.

The CDR3 protein is CASSHDRGSYNEQFF. The CDR3 DNA sequence: TGTGCCAGCAGCCACGACAGGGGCTCCTACAATGAGCAGTTCTTC. The chain combines TRBV7-3 with TRBJ2-1; TRBD1 aligns across 8 bases. With V trimmed by 5 bases and J by 0 bases, 3 bases remained unmatched. The CDR3 loop spans 15 amino acids. Germline-derived CDR1 and CDR2 are SGHTA and FQGTGA.